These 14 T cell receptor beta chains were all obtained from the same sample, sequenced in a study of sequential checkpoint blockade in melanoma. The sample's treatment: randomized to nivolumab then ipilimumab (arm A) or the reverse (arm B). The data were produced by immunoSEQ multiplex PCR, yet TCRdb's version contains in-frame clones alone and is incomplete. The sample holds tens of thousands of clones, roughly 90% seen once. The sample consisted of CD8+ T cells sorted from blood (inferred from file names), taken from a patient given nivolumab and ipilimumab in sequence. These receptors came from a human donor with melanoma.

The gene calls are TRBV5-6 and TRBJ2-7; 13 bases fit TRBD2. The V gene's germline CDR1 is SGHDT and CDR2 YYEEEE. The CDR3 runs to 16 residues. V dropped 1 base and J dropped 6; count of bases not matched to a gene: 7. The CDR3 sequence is CASSLLLAGGLGEQYF. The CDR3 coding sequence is TGTGCCAGCAGCTTGTTACTAGCGGGGGGGCTGGGCGAGCAGTACTTC.

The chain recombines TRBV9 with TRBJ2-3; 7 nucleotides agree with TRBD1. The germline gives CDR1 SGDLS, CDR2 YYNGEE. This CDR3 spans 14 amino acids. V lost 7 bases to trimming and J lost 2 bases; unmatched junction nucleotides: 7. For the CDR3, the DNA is TGTGCCAGCGAGGGACAGCACCTCACAGATACGCAGTATTTT. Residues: CASEGQHLTDTQYF.

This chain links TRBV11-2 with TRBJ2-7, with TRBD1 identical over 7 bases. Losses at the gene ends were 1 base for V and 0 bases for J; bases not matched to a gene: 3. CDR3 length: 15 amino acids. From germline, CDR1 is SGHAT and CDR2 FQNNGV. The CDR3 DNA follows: TGTGCCAGCAGCTTAGTGGCAGGGGGCTCCTACGAGCAGTACTTC. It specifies CASSLVAGGSYEQYF.

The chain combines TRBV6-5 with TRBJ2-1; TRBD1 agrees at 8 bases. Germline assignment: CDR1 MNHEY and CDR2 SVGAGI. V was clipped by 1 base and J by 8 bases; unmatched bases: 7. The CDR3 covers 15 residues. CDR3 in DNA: TGTGCCAGCAGTTACTGGGGACAGGCGTTAGATGAGCAGTTCTTC. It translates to CASSYWGQALDEQFF.

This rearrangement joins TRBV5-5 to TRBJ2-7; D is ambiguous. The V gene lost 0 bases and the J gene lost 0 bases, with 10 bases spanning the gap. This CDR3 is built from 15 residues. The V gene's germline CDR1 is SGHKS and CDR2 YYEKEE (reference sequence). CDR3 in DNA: TGTGCCAGCAGCTTGGCTCTGCGGAGCTCCTACGAGCAGTACTTC. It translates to CASSLALRSSYEQYF.

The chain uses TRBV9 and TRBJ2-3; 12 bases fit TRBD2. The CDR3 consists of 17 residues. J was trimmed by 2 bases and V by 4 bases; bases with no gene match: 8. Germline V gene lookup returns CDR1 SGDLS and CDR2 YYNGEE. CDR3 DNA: TGTGCCAGCAGCTCCCTCACTAGCGGGGGGCCCACAGATACGCAGTATTTT. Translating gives CASSSLTSGGPTDTQYF.

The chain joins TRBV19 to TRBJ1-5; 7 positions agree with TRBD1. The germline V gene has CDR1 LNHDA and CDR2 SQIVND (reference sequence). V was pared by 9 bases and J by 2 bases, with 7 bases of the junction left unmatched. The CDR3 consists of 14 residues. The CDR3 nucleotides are TGTGCCAGCTCCCCAGGGGGTGGCAATCAGCCCCAGCATTTT. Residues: CASSPGGGNQPQHF.

CDR3 in amino acids: CASNTNGVGGYTF. CDR3 nucleotide sequence: TGTGCCAGCAATACAAACGGGGTCGGAGGCTACACCTTC. The rearrangement joins TRBV7-9 to TRBJ1-2; D is unclear. CDR3 length: 13 residues. Germline CDR1 SEHNR, CDR2 FQNEAQ (reference sequence). V was cut by 7 bases and J by 8 bases, with 17 bases left in between.

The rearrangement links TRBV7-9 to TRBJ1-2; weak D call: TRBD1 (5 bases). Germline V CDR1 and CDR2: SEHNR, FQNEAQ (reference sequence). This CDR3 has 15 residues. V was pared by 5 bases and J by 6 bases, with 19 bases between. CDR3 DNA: TGTGCCAGCAGCGATGGACATGGATTCTTTGATGGCTACACCTTC. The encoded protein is CASSDGHGFFDGYTF.

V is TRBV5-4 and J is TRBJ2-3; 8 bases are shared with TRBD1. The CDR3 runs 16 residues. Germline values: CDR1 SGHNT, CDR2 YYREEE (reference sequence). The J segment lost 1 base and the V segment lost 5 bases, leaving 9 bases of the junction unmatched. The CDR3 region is CASRPLDREGTDTQYF. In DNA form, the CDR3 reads TGTGCCAGCAGACCCCTGGACAGGGAAGGCACAGATACGCAGTATTTT.

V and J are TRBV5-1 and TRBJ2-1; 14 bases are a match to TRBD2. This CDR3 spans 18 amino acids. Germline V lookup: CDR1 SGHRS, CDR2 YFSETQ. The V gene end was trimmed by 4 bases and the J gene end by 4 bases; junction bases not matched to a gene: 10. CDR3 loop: CASSNPTSGRAPYNEQFF. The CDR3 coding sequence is TGCGCCAGCAGCAATCCGACTAGCGGGAGGGCCCCTTACAATGAGCAGTTCTTC.

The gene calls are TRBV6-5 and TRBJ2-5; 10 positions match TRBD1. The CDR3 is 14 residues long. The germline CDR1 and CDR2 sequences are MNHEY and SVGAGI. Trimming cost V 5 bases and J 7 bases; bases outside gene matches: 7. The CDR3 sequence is CASSALRTGGTQYF. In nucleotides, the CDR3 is TGTGCCAGCAGTGCTCTCCGGACAGGGGGGACCCAGTACTTC.

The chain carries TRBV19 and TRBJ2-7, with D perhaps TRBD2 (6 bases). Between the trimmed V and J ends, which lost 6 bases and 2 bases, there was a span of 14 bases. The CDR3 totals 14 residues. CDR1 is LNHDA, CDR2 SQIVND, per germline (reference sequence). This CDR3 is CASSPGVVPYEQYF. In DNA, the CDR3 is TGTGCCAGTAGCCCGGGAGTCGTTCCCTACGAGCAGTACTTC.

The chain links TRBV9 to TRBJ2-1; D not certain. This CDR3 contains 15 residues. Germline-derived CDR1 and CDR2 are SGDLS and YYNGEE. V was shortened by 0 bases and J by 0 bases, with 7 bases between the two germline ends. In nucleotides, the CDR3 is TGTGCCAGCAGCGTAGGGCAGTCCTCCTACAATGAGCAGTTCTTC. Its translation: CASSVGQSSYNEQFF.